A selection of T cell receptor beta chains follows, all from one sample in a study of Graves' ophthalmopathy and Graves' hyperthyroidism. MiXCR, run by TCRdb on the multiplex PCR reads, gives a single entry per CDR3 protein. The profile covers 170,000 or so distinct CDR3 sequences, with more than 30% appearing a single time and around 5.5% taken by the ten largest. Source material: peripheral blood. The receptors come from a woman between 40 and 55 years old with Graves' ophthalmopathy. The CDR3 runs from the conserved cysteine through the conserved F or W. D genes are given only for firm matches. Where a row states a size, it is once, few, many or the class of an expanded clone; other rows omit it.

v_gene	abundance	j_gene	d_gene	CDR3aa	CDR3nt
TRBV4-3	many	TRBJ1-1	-	CASSQTGNTEAFF	TGCGCCAGCAGCCAGACAGGGAACACTGAAGCTTTCTTT
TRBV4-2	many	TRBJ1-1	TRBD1	CASSQVAGGNTEAFF	TGTGCCAGCAGCCAAGTGGCAGGGGGGAACACTGAAGCTTTCTTT
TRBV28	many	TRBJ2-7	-	CASSPSFYEQYF	TGTGCCAGCAGTCCCTCGTTTTACGAGCAGTACTTC
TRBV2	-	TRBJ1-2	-	CASRLGRAQEGYTF	TGTGCCAGCAGACTGGGCAGGGCGCAAGAAGGCTACACCTTC
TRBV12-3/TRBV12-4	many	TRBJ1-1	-	CASSSDGTEAFF	TGTGCCAGCAGTTCAGATGGGACTGAAGCTTTCTTT
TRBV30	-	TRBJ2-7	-	CAWSEGEQYF	TGTGCCTGGAGTGAGGGCGAGCAGTACTTC
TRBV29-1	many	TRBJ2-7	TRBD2	CSVVYGRVNEQYF	TGCAGCGTTGTTTACGGGAGGGTCAACGAGCAGTACTTC
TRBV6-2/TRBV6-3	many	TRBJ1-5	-	CASRPGQIGNQPQHF	TGTGCCAGCAGACCTGGACAGATAGGCAATCAGCCCCAGCATTTT
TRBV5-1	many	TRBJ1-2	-	CASSVGLSAYGYTF	TGCGCCAGCAGCGTGGGGCTTTCCGCGTATGGCTACACCTTC
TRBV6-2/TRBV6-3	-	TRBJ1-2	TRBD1	CASKLTLGTGMDGYTF	TGTGCCAGCAAGCTTACTCTAGGGACAGGGATGGATGGCTACACCTTC
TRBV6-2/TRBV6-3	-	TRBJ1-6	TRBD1	CASRSPGQPPLHF	TGTGCCAGCAGGTCCCCGGGACAGCCACCCCTCCACTTT
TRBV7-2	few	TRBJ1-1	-	CASSLSGAFF	TGTGCCAGCAGCTTATCGGGAGCTTTCTTT
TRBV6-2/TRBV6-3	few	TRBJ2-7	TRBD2	CASSRLAGYEQYF	TGTGCCAGCAGTCGACTAGCGGGGTACGAGCAGTACTTC
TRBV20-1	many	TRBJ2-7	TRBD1	CSASRDRGQYEQYF	TGCAGTGCTAGCCGGGACAGGGGGCAATACGAGCAGTACTTC
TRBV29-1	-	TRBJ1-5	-	CSVGEINNQPQHF	TGCAGCGTTGGGGAGATAAACAATCAGCCCCAGCATTTT
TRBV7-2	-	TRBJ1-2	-	CASSPDNGYTF	TGTGCCAGCAGCCCCGACAATGGCTACACCTTC
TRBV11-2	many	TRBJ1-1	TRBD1	CASSRRQGAKNTEAFF	TGTGCCAGCAGCCGACGACAGGGGGCGAAGAACACTGAAGCTTTCTTT
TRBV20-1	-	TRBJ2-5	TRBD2	CSAIAGGRETQYF	TGCAGTGCAATCGCGGGAGGGAGGGAGACCCAGTACTTC
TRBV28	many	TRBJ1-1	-	CASRDLGPFEAFF	TGTGCCAGCAGAGACTTGGGCCCATTTGAAGCTTTCTTT
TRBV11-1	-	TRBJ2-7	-	CASSFLGSWPPSDSYEQYF	TGTGCCAGCAGCTTCCTCGGTTCGTGGCCGCCCTCCGACTCCTACGAGCAGTACTTC
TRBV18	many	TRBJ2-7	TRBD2	CASSPTSGGHYEQYF	TGTGCCAGCTCCCCAACTAGCGGGGGTCACTACGAGCAGTACTTC
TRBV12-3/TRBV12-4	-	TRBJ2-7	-	CASKNSGSNYEQYF	TGTGCCAGCAAGAATTCGGGCTCAAACTACGAGCAGTACTTC
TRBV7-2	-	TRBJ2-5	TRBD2	CASSTSGRAGETQYF	TGTGCCAGCAGCACTAGCGGGAGGGCCGGAGAGACCCAGTACTTC
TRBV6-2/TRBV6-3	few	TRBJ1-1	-	CASLGVEAFF	TGTGCCAGCTTGGGGGTTGAAGCTTTCTTT
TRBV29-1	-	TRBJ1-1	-	CSVEDLGTEAFF	TGCAGCGTTGAAGATCTTGGCACTGAAGCTTTCTTT
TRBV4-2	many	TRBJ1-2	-	CASSDPGQVNYGYTF	TGTGCCAGCAGCGATCCGGGACAAGTAAACTATGGCTACACCTTC
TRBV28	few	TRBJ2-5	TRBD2	CASSPPAFGTSAETQYF	TGTGCCAGCAGTCCCCCAGCCTTCGGGACTAGCGCAGAGACCCAGTACTTC
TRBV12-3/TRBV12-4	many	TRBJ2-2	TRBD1	CASSLAGQGRAGELFF	TGTGCCAGCAGTTTAGCGGGACAGGGTAGGGCCGGGGAGCTGTTTTTT
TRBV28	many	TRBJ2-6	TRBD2	CASSRGGSGANVLTF	TGTGCCAGCAGCCGGGGGGGCTCTGGGGCCAACGTCCTGACTTTC
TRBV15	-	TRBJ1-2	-	CATSTGSHGYTF	TGTGCCACCAGTACAGGGAGCCATGGCTACACCTTC
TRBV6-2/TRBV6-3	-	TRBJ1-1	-	CASSYGRNTEAFF	TGTGCCAGCAGTTACGGGCGGAACACTGAAGCTTTCTTT
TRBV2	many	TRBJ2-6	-	CASSVLGVGVGANVLTF	TGTGCCAGCAGTGTCCTCGGGGTAGGGGTTGGGGCCAACGTCCTGACTTTC
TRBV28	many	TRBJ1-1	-	CASSSASGYTEAFF	TGTGCCAGCAGTTCCGCTTCGGGTTACACTGAAGCTTTCTTT
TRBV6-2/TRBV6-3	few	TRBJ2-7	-	CASSYSVDRSSYEQYF	TGTGCCAGCAGTTACTCAGTCGATCGGAGCTCCTACGAGCAGTACTTC
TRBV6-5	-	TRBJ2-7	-	CASSYSLDRFSYGQYF	TGTGCCAGCAGTTACTCTTTAGATCGCTTTTCCTACGGGCAGTACTTC
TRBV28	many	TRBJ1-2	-	CASSPTNYGYTF	TGTGCCAGCAGTCCCACTAACTATGGCTACACCTTC
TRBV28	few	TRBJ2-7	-	CASSHWGAGDYEQYF	TGTGCCAGCAGCCACTGGGGGGCGGGGGACTACGAGCAGTACTTC
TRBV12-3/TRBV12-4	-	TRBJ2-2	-	CASSLSGGGELFF	TGTGCCAGCAGTTTGTCCGGCGGCGGGGAGCTGTTTTTT
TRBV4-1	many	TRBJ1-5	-	CASSQDVGGLGQPQHF	TGCGCCAGCAGCCAAGATGTCGGAGGGCTGGGGCAGCCCCAGCATTTT
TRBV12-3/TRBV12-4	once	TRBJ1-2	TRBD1	CASRLGQDNYGYTF	TGTGCCAGCAGACTTGGACAGGATAACTATGGCTACACCTTC
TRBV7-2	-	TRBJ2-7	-	CASSFKPTYEQYF	TGTGCCAGCAGCTTTAAACCGACCTACGAGCAGTACTTC
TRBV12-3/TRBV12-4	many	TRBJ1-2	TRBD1	CASSSTGAGYGYTF	TGTGCCAGCAGTTCTACAGGGGCGGGCTATGGCTACACCTTC
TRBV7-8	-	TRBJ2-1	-	CASSSDRLSYNEQFF	TGTGCCAGCAGCTCTGACAGACTCTCCTACAATGAGCAGTTCTTC
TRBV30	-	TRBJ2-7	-	CAWSSTGYEQYF	TGTGCCTGGAGTTCCACAGGATACGAGCAGTACTTC
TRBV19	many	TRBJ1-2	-	CASSIIWGYGYTF	TGTGCCAGTAGTATAATATGGGGGTATGGCTACACCTTC
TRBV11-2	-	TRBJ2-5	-	CASSSTFEETQYF	TGTGCCAGCAGCAGCACTTTCGAAGAGACCCAGTACTTC
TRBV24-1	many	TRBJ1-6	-	CATSDGGNSPLHF	TGTGCCACCAGTGATGGGGGGAATTCACCCCTCCACTTT
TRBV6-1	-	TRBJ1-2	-	CASSFYGTLYGYTF	TGTGCCAGCAGCTTTTACGGGACACTCTATGGCTACACCTTC
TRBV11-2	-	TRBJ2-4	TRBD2	CASSLLREGGNIQYF	TGTGCCAGCAGCTTACTGCGGGAGGGCGGGAACATTCAGTACTTC
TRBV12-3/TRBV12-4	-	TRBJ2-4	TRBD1	CASSQGAGKNIQYF	TGTGCCAGCAGCCAGGGGGCAGGCAAAAACATTCAGTACTTC
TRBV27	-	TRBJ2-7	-	CASSLAGNAYEQYF	TGTGCCAGCAGTCTTGCGGGAAATGCCTACGAGCAGTACTTC
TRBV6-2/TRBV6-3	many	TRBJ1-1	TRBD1	CASTRDSLTEAFF	TGTGCCAGTACTAGGGACAGTCTGACTGAAGCTTTCTTT
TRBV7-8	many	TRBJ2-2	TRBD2	CASSRPSGSVGELFF	TGTGCCAGCAGCCGTCCAAGCGGGAGCGTCGGGGAGCTGTTTTTT
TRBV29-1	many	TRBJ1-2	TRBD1	CSVDYGTGGGYGYTF	TGCAGCGTTGACTATGGGACAGGGGGCGGCTATGGCTACACCTTC
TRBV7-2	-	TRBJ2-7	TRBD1	CASRTNRGFYEQYF	TGTGCCAGCAGAACGAACAGGGGTTTCTACGAGCAGTACTTC
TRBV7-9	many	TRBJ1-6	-	CASSLTEGGNSPLHF	TGTGCCAGCAGCTTAACGGAGGGGGGAAATTCACCCCTCCACTTT
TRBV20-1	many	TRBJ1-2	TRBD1	CSAVRDRSKGYTF	TGCAGTGCTGTCCGGGACAGGAGTAAGGGCTACACCTTC
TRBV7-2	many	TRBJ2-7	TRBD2	CASSLTSGSHEQYF	TGTGCCAGCAGCTTAACTAGCGGGAGCCACGAGCAGTACTTC